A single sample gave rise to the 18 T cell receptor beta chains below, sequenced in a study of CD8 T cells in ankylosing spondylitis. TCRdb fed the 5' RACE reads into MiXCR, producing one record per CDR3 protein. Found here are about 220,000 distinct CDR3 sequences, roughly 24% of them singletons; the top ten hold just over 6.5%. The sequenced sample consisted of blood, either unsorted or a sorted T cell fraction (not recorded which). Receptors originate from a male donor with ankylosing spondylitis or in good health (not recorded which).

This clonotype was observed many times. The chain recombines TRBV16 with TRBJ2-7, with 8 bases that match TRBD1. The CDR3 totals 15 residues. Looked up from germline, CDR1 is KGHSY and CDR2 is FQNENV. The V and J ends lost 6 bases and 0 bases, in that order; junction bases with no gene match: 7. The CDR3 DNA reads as TGTGCCAGCAGTTTAACAGGGGGTACCTCCTACGAGCAGTACTTC. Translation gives CASSLTGGTSYEQYF.

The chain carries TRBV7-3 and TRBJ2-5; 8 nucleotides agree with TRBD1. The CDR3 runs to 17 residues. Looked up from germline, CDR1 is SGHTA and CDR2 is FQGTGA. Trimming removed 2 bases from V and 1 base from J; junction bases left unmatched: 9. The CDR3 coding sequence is TGTGCCAGCAGCTTATTTGGCCCAGGACAGGGCCAAGAGACCCAGTACTTC. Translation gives CASSLFGPGQGQETQYF.

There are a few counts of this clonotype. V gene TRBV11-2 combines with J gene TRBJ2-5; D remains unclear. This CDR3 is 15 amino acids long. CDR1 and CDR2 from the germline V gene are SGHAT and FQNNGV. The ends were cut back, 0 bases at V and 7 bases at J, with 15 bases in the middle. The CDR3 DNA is TGTGCCAGCAGCTTAGACCTTGGGCTGGGTGGGACCCAGTACTTC. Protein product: CASSLDLGLGGTQYF.

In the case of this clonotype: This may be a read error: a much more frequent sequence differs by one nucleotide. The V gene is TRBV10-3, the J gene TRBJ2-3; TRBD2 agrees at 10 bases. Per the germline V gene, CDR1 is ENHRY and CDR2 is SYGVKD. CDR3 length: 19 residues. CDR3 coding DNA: TGTGCCGTCAGTGATCTAGCGGGAGACTCCCTACGGGGCACAGATACGCAGTATTTT. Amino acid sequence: CAVSDLAGDSLRGTDTQYF.

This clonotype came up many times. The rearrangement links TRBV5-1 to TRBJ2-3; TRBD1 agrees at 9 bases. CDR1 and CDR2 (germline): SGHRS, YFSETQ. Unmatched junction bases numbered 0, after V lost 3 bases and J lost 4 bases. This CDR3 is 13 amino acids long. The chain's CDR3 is CASSWTGADTQYF. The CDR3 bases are TGCGCCAGCAGCTGGACAGGGGCAGATACGCAGTATTTT.

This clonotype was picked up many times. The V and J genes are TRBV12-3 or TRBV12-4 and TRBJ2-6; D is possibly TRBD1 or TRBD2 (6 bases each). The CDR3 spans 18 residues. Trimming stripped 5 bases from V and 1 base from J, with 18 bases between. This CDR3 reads CASSPLGGIVSGANVLTF. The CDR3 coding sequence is TGTGCCAGCAGTCCCCTCGGGGGCATCGTTTCTGGGGCCAACGTCCTGACTTTC.

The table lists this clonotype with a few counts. Here the CDR3 DNA reads TGCAGTGCTAAACTGGGGGCAGCTAATCAGCCCCAGCATTTT. Translation gives CSAKLGAANQPQHF. V gene TRBV20-1 combines with J gene TRBJ1-5, with D possibly matching TRBD1 (6 bases). CDR1 and CDR2 (germline): DFQATT, SNEGSKA (reference sequence). This CDR3 has 14 amino acids. V lost 4 bases to trimming and J lost 4 bases, with 14 bases between them.

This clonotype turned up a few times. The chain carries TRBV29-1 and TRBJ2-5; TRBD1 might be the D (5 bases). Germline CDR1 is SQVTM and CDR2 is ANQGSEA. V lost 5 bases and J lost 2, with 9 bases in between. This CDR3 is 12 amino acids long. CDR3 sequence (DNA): TGCAGCGTTCTAAGACAGCAAGAGACCCAGTACTTC. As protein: CSVLRQQETQYF.

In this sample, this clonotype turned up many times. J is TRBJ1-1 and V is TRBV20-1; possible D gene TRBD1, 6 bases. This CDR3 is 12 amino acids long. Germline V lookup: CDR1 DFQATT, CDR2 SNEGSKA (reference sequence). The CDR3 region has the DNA TGCAACCAAGGGGGGGCCGGCACTGAAGCTTTCTTT. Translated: CNQGGAGTEAFF.

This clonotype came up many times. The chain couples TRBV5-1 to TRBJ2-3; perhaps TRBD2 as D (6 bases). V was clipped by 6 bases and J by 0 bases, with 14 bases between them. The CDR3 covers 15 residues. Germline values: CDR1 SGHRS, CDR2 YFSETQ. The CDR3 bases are TGCGCCAGCAAGCGGGCGCGGGCGAGCACAGATACGCAGTATTTT. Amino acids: CASKRARASTDTQYF.

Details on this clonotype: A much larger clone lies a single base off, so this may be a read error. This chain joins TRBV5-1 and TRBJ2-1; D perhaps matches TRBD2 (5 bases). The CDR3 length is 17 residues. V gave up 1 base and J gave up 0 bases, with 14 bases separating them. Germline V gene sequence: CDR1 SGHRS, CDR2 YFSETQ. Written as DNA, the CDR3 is TGCGCCAGCAGCTTGTTTCCAAGCGGTAGCTCCTACAATGAGCAGTTCTTC. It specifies CASSLFPSGSSYNEQFF.

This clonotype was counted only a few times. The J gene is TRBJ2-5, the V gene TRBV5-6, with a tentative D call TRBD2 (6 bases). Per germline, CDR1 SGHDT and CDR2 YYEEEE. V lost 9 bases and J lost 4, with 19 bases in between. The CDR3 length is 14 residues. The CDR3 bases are TGTGCCATGGGCCCCGGGCTAGCGACAGAGACCCAGTACTTC. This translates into CAMGPGLATETQYF.

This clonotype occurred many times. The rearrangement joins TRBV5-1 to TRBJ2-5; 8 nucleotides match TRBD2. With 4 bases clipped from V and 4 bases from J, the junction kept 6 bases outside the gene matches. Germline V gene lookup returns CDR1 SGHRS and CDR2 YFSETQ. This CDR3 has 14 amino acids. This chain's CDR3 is CASSPGTSLETQYF. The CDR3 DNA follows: TGCGCCAGCAGCCCGGGGACTAGTCTAGAGACCCAGTACTTC.

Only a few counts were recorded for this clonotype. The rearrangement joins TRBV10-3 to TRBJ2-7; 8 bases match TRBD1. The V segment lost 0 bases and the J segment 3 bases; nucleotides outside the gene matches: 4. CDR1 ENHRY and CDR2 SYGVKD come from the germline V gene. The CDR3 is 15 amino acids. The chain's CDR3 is CAISESGQGVYEQYF. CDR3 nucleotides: TGTGCCATCAGTGAGTCCGGACAGGGAGTCTACGAGCAGTACTTC.

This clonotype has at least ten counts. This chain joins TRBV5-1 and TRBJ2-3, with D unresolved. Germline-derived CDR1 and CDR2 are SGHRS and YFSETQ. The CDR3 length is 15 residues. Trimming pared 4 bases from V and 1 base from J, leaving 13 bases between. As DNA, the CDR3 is TGCGCCAGCAGCGGCTCGAGCGCACGCACAGATACGCAGTATTTT. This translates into CASSGSSARTDTQYF.

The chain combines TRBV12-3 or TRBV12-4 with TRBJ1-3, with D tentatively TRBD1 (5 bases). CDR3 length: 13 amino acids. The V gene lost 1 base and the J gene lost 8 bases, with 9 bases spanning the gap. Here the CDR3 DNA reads TGTGCCAGCAGTTTAGGCAGGGTGGACACCATATATTTT. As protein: CASSLGRVDTIYF.

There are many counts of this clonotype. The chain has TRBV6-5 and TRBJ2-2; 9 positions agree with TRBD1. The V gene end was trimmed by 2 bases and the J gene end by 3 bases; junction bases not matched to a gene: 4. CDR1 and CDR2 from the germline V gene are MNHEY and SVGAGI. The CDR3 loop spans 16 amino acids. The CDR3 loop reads CASSYGTGFYTGELFF. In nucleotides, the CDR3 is TGTGCCAGCAGTTACGGGACAGGGTTTTACACCGGGGAGCTGTTTTTT.

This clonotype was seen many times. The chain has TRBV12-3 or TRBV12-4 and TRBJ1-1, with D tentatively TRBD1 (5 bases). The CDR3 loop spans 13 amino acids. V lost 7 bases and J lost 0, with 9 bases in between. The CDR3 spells CASITRVNTEAFF. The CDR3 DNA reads TGTGCCAGCATTACCAGGGTGAACACTGAAGCTTTCTTT.